The 23 T cell receptor beta chains below come from one sample, sequenced in a study of OX40 agonist ivuxolimab in advanced cancers. Method: immunoSEQ multiplex PCR; TCRdb's copy keeps in-frame clones and lacks some. The repertoire holds approximately 86,000 clones, more than 70% seen once, with 6.5% in the top ten. The source was CD4+ or CD8+ T cells sorted from blood, collected in a trial of the OX40 agonist ivuxolimab. The source of these receptors is an adult with an advanced solid tumor such as melanoma, head and neck, liver or kidney cancer.

The genes are TRBV5-4 and TRBJ2-1, with D possibly matching TRBD2 (6 bases). This CDR3 spans 14 amino acids. The germline V and J ends were trimmed by 5 bases and 4 bases, with 13 bases remaining between them. Germline V lookup: CDR1 SGHNT, CDR2 YYREEE (reference sequence). CDR3 coding DNA: TGTGCCAGCAGGTATCCGGGGGAGTACAATGAGCAGTTCTTC. Its protein is CASRYPGEYNEQFF. Full variable domain (outside the CDR3, taken from reference TRBV5-4 and TRBJ2-1): ETGVTQSPTHLIKTRGQQVTLRCSSQSGHNTVSWYQQALGQGPQFIFQYYREEENGRGNFPPRFSGLQFPNYSSELNVNALELDDSALYLCASRYPGEYNEQFFGPGTRLTVL.

This clone was detected only a few times. The V and J genes are TRBV6-1 and TRBJ1-2; D remains unclear. The germline CDR1 and CDR2 sequences are MNHNS and SASEGT. There are 13 residues in the CDR3. Between the trimmed V and J ends, which lost 4 bases and 6 bases, there was a span of 12 bases. CDR3 DNA: TGTGCCAGCAGTGTCGGCGGATTAAATGGCTACACCTTC. This gives the protein CASSVGGLNGYTF.

This chain joins TRBV5-1 and TRBJ1-1; TRBD1 might be the D (5 bases). The V and J ends lost 3 bases and 1 base respectively, with 13 bases between them. In germline, CDR1 is SGHRS, CDR2 YFSETQ. The CDR3 length is 15 residues. CDR3 bases: TGCGCCAGCAGCTCCGGACCGGGACGGAACACTGAAGCTTTCTTT. Amino acid sequence: CASSSGPGRNTEAFF.

The V call is TRBV2, the J call TRBJ2-1; D remains unclear. The germline V gene has CDR1 SNHLY and CDR2 FYNNEI. The V end lost 7 bases, the J end lost 4 bases, and 5 bases lay between the germline ends. The CDR3 runs to 11 residues. CDR3 region: CASTEYNEQFF. The CDR3 DNA reads TGTGCCAGCACCGAATACAATGAGCAGTTCTTC.

To note about this clone: Other DNA sequences in the sample encode the same CDR3. The chain carries TRBV2 and TRBJ2-7; no clear D gene. V lost 6 bases and J 0 bases, leaving 6 bases between the germline ends. CDR1 SNHLY and CDR2 FYNNEI come from the germline V gene. CDR3 size: 12 residues. This chain's CDR3 is CASRQSSYEQYF. CDR3 DNA sequence: TGTGCCAGCAGACAGAGCTCCTACGAGCAGTACTTC.

The rearrangement joins TRBV2 to TRBJ2-7; possibly TRBD2 for D (5 bases). From germline, CDR1 is SNHLY and CDR2 FYNNEI. Deletions cut 2 bases from V and 7 bases from J, with 21 bases between. This CDR3 has 16 residues. The CDR3 is CASSEQPYTGPGEQYF. In nucleotides, the CDR3 is TGTGCCAGCAGTGAACAGCCATACACGGGTCCGGGGGAGCAGTACTTC.

Remarks on this clone: In the same sample, other DNA sequences code for this CDR3. The chain uses TRBV6-5 and TRBJ1-1; D is possibly TRBD1 (5 bases). This CDR3 spans 15 amino acids. Germline CDR1 and CDR2: MNHEY and SVGAGI. V lost 0 bases, J lost 0 bases, and 8 bases lay in between. CDR3 nucleotides: TGTGCCAGCAGTTACTCTAGGGGTTTGAACACTGAAGCTTTCTTT. It is translated as CASSYSRGLNTEAFF.

This clone showed up just once. V gene TRBV6-6 combines with J gene TRBJ2-2; TRBD2 matches at 7 bases. The CDR3 is made up of 16 amino acids. Germline values: CDR1 MNHNY, CDR2 SVGAGI (reference sequence). V dropped 0 bases and J dropped 2; count of bases not matched to a gene: 3. CDR3 DNA: TGTGCCAGCAGTTACTCGGGAGGGAGTAACACCGGGGAGCTGTTTTTT. Protein: CASSYSGGSNTGELFF.

The chain joins TRBV6-5 to TRBJ2-1, with D possibly matching TRBD1 (5 bases). Trimming left V 6 bases short and J 14 bases short, with 17 bases between. This CDR3 is built from 12 residues. Germline-derived CDR1 and CDR2 are MNHEY and SVGAGI. As DNA, the CDR3 is TGTGCCAGCAGCGACGGGTGGACCAGGGAGTTCTTC. The encoded protein is CASSDGWTREFF.

This clone has just a few counts. The junction shows a germline mismatch at one end, possibly a read error. The gene calls are TRBV19 and TRBJ1-2, with 8 bases identical to TRBD1. Per the germline V gene, CDR1 is LNHDA and CDR2 is SQIVND (reference sequence). The CDR3 extends over 13 amino acids. In nucleotides, the CDR3 is TGTGCCAGTAGTTTATGGGAAACAGGGGGAATCTCCTTC. Its protein product is CASSLWETGGISF.

This clone came up a few times. The chain couples TRBV5-6 to TRBJ1-2, with D unresolved. The CDR3 is 14 amino acids. Germline V CDR1 and CDR2: SGHDT, YYEEEE. V was pared by 2 bases and J by 2 bases, with 10 bases between. The CDR3 is CASSFSAVNYGYTF. CDR3 nucleotide sequence: TGTGCCAGCAGCTTTTCCGCAGTCAACTATGGCTACACCTTC.

This clone has just a few counts. The chain couples TRBV30 to TRBJ2-7; a weak D match, TRBD2 (6 bases). Germline V gene lookup returns CDR1 GTSNPN and CDR2 SVGIG (reference sequence). Between the trimmed V and J ends, which lost 2 bases and 3 bases, there was a span of 17 bases. The CDR3 has 15 amino acids. CDR3 in DNA: TGTGCCTGGAGTCCCCCGGGGGTCGCCTACTACGAGCAGTACTTC. It specifies CAWSPPGVAYYEQYF.

The chain is built from TRBV27 and TRBJ2-3; no clear D gene. With 9 bases removed from V and 2 bases from J, the gap between germline ends came to 9 bases. CDR3 length equals 12 residues. Germline V gives CDR1 MNHEY, CDR2 SMNVEV (reference sequence). CDR3: CASQTNTDTQYF. The CDR3 DNA is TGTGCCAGTCAGACAAACACAGATACGCAGTATTTT.

This chain uses TRBV6-5 with TRBJ1-4; no firm D call. CDR1 and CDR2 (germline): MNHEY, SVGAGI. The CDR3 extends over 11 amino acids. With 4 bases removed from V and 6 bases from J, the gap between germline ends came to 3 bases. The CDR3 bases are TGTGCCAGCAGTTTCTATGAAAAACTGTTTTTT. Translated: CASSFYEKLFF.

CDR3 sequence reads: CASSLRGQGAEGYTF. The CDR3 DNA reads as TGTGCCAGCAGCTTGAGGGGACAGGGGGCGGAAGGCTACACCTTC. The V gene is TRBV11-3, the J gene TRBJ1-2; 12 nucleotides agree with TRBD1. The CDR3 is 15 amino acids. Germline lookup yields CDR1 SGHNT and CDR2 YENEEA. J lost 8 bases, V lost 3 bases, and 7 bases had no gene match.

V and J are TRBV6-5 and TRBJ2-7, with D possibly TRBD1 on 6 matching bases. The CDR3 length is 14 residues. Trimming took off 5 bases at V and 3 bases at J, with 14 bases between the two ends. In germline, CDR1 is MNHEY, CDR2 SVGAGI. This CDR3 reads CASSGGQRFYEQYF. CDR3 coding DNA: TGTGCCAGCAGTGGAGGACAGAGGTTCTACGAGCAGTACTTC.

The CDR3, as DNA: TGTGCCAGCTCACCAGGCGAGGGAATAGGGACCTATGGCTACACCTTC. Amino acids: CASSPGEGIGTYGYTF. The chain is built from TRBV18 and TRBJ1-2; a possible D gene is TRBD1 (5 bases). Trimming removed 2 bases from V and 4 bases from J, with 17 bases in between. The CDR3 totals 16 residues. The V gene's germline CDR1 is KGHSH and CDR2 LQKENI. The variable domain in full, with the rest retrieved from reference TRBV18 and TRBJ1-2, is NAGVMQNPRHLVRRRGQEARLRCSPMKGHSHVYWYRQLPEEGLKFMVYLQKENIIDESGMPKERFSAEFPKEGPSILRIQQVVRGDSAAYFCASSPGEGIGTYGYTFGSGTRLTVV.

The chain uses TRBV29-1 and TRBJ2-2; unclear D gene. This CDR3 spans 11 amino acids. V was shortened by 7 bases and J by 0 bases, with 3 bases between the two germline ends. Germline V gene data show CDR1 as SQVTM and CDR2 as ANQGSEA. CDR3 sequence reads: CSATNTGELFF. Here the CDR3 DNA reads TGCAGCGCCACGAACACCGGGGAGCTGTTTTTT.

The table lists this clone with a count of one. This chain links TRBV5-8 with TRBJ2-3; D perhaps matches TRBD2 (6 bases). The length of the CDR3 is 15 residues. Trimming stripped 5 bases from V and 6 bases from J, with 19 bases between. From germline, CDR1 is SGHTS and CDR2 YDEGEE. CDR3 amino acids: CASSPGVDYSDTQYF. CDR3 sequence (DNA): TGTGCCAGCAGTCCTGGCGTGGACTACTCCGATACGCAGTATTTT.

The chain employs TRBV6-5 and TRBJ1-2, with D unresolved. In germline, CDR1 is MNHEY, CDR2 SVGAGI. CDR3 length: 15 residues. Trimming stripped 0 bases from V and 1 base from J, with 9 bases between. In DNA form, the CDR3 reads TGTGCCAGCAGTTACTCCGGTGTTTATAACTATGGCTACACCTTC. Protein sequence: CASSYSGVYNYGYTF.

The chain couples TRBV6-5 to TRBJ2-1; no definite D call. Germline V gene data show CDR1 as MNHEY and CDR2 as SVGAGI. Trimming stripped 2 bases from V and 8 bases from J, with 10 bases between. CDR3 length equals 13 residues. The DNA for the CDR3 is TGTGCCAGCAGTTACGGGCCTGTGGATGAGCAGTTCTTC. This gives the protein CASSYGPVDEQFF.

This chain links TRBV2 with TRBJ2-3, with D unresolved. V lost 5 bases, J lost 2 bases, and 8 bases lay in between. CDR1 SNHLY and CDR2 FYNNEI come from the germline V gene. The CDR3 is 13 residues long. The DNA of the CDR3 is TGTGCCAGCAGTTGGAGCACCACAGATACGCAGTATTTT. Its translation is CASSWSTTDTQYF.

V gene TRBV5-4 combines with J gene TRBJ2-1; 14 bases match TRBD2. CDR3 length: 19 amino acids. The V segment lost 4 bases and the J segment 2 bases; nucleotides outside the gene matches: 11. Germline V lookup: CDR1 SGHNT, CDR2 YYREEE (reference sequence). CDR3 protein: CASSPYGTSGGRTYNEQFF. The CDR3 nucleotides are TGTGCCAGCAGCCCCTACGGGACTAGCGGGGGTAGAACCTACAATGAGCAGTTCTTC.